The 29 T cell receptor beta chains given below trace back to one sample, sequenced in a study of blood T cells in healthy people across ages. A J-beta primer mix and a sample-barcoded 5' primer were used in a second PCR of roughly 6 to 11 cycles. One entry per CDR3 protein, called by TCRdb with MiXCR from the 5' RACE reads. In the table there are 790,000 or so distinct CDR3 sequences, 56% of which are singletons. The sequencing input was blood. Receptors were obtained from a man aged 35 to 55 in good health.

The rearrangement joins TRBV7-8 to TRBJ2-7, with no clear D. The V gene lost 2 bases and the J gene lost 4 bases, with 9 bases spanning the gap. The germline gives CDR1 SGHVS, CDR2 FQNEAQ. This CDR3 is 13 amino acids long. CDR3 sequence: CASSLMPAYEQYF. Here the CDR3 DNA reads TGTGCCAGCAGCTTAATGCCAGCTTACGAGCAGTACTTC.

Here the CDR3 reads CSARKVEDTQYF. DNA for the CDR3: TGCAGTGCTAGAAAGGTAGAAGATACGCAGTATTTT. The gene calls are TRBV20-1 and TRBJ2-3, with no clear D. CDR1 and CDR2 (germline): DFQATT, SNEGSKA (reference sequence). CDR3 length: 12 amino acids. Trimming shortened V by 2 bases and J by 5 bases, and 8 bases separated the two germline ends.

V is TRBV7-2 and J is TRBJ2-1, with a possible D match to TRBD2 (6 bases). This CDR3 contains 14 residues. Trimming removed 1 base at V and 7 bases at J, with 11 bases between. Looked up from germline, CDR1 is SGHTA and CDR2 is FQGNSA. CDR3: CASSLDGGANEQFF. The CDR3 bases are TGTGCCAGCAGCTTAGACGGCGGGGCGAATGAGCAGTTCTTC.

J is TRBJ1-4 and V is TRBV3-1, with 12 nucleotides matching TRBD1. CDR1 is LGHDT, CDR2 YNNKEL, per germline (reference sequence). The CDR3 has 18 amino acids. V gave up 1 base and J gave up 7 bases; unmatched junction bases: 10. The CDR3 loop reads CASSQVSGQGAGSEKLFF. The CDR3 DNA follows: TGTGCCAGCAGCCAAGTTTCGGGACAGGGGGCGGGAAGTGAAAAACTGTTTTTT.

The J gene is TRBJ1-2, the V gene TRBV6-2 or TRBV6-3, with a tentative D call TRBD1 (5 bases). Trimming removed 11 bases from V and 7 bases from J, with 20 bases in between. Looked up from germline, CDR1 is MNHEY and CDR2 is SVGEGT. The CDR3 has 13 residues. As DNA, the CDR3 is TGTGCCGGGGCTTATAAACGGGGCTCTGGCTACACCTTC. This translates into CAGAYKRGSGYTF.

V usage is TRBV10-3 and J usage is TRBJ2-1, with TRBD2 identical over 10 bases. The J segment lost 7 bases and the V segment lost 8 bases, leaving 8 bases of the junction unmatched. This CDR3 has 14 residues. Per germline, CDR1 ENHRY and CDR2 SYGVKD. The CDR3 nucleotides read TGTGCCATCGCCCTAGCGGGAGTTACGAATGAGCAGTTCTTC. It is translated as CAIALAGVTNEQFF.

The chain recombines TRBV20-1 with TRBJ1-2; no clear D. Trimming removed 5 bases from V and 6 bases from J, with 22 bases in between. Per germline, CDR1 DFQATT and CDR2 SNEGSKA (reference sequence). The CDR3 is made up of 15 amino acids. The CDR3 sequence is CSASRGPIRADGYTF. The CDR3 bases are TGCAGTGCTTCTCGCGGACCTATTCGGGCGGATGGCTACACCTTC.

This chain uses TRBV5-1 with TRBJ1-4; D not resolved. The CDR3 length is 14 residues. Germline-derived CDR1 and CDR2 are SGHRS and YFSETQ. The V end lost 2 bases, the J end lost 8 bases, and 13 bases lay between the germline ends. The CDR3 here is CASSFGQPPEKLFF. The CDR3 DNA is TGCGCCAGCAGCTTCGGCCAGCCTCCGGAAAAACTGTTTTTT.

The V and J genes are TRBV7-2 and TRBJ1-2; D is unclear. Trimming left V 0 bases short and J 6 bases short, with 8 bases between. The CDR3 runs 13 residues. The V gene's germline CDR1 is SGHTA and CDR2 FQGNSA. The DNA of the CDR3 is TGTGCCAGCAGCTTAGCCGGTGAGGATGGCTACACCTTC. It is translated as CASSLAGEDGYTF.

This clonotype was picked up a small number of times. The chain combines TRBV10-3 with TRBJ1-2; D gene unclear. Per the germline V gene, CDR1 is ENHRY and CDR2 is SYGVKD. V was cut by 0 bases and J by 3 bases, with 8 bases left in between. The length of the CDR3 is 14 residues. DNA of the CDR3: TGTGCCATCAGTGAGTCGATGGGAGACTATGGCTACACCTTC. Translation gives CAISESMGDYGYTF.

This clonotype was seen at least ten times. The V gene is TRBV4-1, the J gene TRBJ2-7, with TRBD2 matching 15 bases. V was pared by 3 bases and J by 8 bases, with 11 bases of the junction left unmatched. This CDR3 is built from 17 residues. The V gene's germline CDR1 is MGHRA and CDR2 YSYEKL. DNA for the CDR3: TGCGCCAGCAGCCACAACTTTGGGACTAGCGGGAGGAAACAGCAGTACTTC. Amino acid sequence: CASSHNFGTSGRKQQYF.

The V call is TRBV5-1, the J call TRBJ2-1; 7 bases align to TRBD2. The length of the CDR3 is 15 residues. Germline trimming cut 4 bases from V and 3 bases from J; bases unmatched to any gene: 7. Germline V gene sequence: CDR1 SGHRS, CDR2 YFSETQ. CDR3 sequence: CASSLSGVNYNEQFF. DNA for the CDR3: TGCGCCAGCAGCCTCAGCGGGGTCAACTACAATGAGCAGTTCTTC.

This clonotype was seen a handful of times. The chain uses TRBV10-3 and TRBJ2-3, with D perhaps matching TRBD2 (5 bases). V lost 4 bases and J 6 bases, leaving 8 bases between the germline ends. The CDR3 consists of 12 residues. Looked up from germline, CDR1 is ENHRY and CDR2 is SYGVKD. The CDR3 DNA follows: TGTGCCATCAGTGCGGAGGTGGATACGCAGTATTTT. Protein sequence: CAISAEVDTQYF.

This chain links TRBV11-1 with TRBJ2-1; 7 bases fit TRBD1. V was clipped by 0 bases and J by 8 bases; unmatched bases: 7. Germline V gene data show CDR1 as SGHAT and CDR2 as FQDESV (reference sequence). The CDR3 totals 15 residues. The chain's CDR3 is CASSLAGGAVDEQFF. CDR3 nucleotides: TGTGCCAGCAGCTTAGCAGGGGGCGCGGTGGATGAGCAGTTCTTC. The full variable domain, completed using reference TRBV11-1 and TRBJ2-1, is EAEVAQSPRYKITEKSQAVAFWCDPISGHATLYWYRQILGQGPELLVQFQDESVVDDSQLPKDRFSAERLKGVDSTLKIQPAELGDSAMYLCASSLAGGAVDEQFFGPGTRLTVL.

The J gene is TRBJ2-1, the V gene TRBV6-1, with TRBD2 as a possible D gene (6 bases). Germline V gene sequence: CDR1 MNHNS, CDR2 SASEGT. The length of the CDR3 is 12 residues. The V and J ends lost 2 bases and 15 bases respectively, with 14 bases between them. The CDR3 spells CASSEFSGGRFF. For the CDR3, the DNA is TGTGCCAGCAGTGAATTTAGCGGTGGGAGGTTCTTC.

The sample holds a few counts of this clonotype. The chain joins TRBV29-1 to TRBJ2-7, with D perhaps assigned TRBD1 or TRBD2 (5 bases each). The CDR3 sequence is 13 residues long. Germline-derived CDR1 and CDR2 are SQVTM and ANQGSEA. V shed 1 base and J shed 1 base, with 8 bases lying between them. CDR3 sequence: CSVEGGRSYEQYF. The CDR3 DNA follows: TGCAGCGTTGAAGGGGGACGATCCTACGAGCAGTACTTC.

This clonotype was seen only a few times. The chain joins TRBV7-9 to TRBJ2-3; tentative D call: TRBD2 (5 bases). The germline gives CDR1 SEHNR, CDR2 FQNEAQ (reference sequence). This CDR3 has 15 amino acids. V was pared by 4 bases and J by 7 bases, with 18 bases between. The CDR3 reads CASSSPLSAGYTQYF. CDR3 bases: TGTGCCAGCAGCTCCCCCCTCAGCGCGGGTTATACGCAGTATTTT. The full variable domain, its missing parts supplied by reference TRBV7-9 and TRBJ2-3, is DTGVSQNPRHKITKRGQNVTFRCDPISEHNRLYWYRQTLGQGPEFLTYFQNEAQLEKSRLLSDRFSAERPKGSFSTLEIQRTEQGDSAMYLCASSSPLSAGYTQYFGPGTRLTVL.

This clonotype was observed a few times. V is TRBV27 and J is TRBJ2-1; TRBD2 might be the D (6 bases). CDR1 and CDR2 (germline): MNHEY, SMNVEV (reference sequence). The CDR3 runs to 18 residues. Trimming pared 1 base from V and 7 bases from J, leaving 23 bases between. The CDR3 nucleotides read TGTGCCAGCAGTTTATTGCGTTCGGGCGGGATCGCGTTGAATGAGCAGTTCTTC. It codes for CASSLLRSGGIALNEQFF.

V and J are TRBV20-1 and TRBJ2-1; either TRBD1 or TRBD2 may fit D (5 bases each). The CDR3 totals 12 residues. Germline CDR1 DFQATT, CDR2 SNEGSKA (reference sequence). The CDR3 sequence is CQYRTSYNEQFF. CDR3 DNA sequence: TGCCAATACAGGACTTCCTACAATGAGCAGTTCTTC.

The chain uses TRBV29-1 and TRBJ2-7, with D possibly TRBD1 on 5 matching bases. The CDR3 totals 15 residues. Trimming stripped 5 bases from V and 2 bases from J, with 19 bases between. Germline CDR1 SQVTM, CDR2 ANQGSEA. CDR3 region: CSVLAQNRFTYEQYF. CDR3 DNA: TGCAGCGTTCTCGCCCAAAACAGGTTTACCTACGAGCAGTACTTC.

The chain's CDR3 is CASSQASGWQADSGANVLTF. The CDR3 DNA follows: TGCGCCAGCAGCCAAGCGTCAGGGTGGCAGGCGGACTCTGGGGCCAACGTCCTGACTTTC. This rearrangement joins TRBV4-3 to TRBJ2-6; perhaps TRBD1 as D (5 bases). This CDR3 region has 20 residues. V was pared by 1 base and J by 0 bases, with 19 bases between. In germline, CDR1 is LGHNA, CDR2 YSLEER.

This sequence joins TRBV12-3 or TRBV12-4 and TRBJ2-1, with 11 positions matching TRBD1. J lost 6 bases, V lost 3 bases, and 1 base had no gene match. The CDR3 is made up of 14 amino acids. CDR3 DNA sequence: TGTGCCAGCAGTTTTGGGACAGGGGGCAATGAGCAGTTCTTC. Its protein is CASSFGTGGNEQFF.

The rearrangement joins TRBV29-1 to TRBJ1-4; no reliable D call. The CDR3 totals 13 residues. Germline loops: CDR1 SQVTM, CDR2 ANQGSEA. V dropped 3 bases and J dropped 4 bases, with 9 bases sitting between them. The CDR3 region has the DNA TGCAGCGTTGAGTTAGGCCTTAATGAAAAACTGTTTTTT. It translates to CSVELGLNEKLFF.

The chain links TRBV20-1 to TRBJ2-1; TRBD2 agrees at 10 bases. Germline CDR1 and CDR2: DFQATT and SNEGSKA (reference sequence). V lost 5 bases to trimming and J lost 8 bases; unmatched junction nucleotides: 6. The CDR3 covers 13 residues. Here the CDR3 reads CSASSGSRDEQFF. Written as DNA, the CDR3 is TGCAGTGCTTCTAGCGGGAGTCGGGATGAGCAGTTCTTC.

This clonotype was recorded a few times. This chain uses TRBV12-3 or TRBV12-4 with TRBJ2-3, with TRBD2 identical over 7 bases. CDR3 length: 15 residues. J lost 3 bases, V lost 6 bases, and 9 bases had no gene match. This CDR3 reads CASRKAGAVTDTQYF. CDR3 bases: TGTGCCAGCAGGAAGGCGGGAGCTGTAACAGATACGCAGTATTTT.

Written as DNA, the CDR3 is TGTGCCAGCAGCCCGACAACTAATGAAAAACTGTTTTTT. Its translation is CASSPTTNEKLFF. The chain couples TRBV5-6 to TRBJ1-4, with D unresolved. The V end was cut by 4 bases, the J end by 0 bases, with 4 bases between. Germline V gene lookup returns CDR1 SGHDT and CDR2 YYEEEE. This CDR3 spans 13 amino acids.

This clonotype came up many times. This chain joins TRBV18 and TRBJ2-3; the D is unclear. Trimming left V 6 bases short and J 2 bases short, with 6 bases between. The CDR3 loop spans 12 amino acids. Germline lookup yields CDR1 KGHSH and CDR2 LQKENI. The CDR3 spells CASSPDTDTQYF. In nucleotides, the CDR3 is TGTGCCAGCTCCCCCGACACAGATACGCAGTATTTT. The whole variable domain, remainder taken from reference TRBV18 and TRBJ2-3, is NAGVMQNPRHLVRRRGQEARLRCSPMKGHSHVYWYRQLPEEGLKFMVYLQKENIIDESGMPKERFSAEFPKEGPSILRIQQVVRGDSAAYFCASSPDTDTQYFGPGTRLTVL.

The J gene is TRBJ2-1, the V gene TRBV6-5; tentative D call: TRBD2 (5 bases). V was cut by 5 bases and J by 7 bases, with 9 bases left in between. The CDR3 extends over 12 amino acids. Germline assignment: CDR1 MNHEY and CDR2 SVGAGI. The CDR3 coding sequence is TGTGCCAGCAGTCAAAGGAGGAATGAGCAGTTCTTC. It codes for CASSQRRNEQFF.

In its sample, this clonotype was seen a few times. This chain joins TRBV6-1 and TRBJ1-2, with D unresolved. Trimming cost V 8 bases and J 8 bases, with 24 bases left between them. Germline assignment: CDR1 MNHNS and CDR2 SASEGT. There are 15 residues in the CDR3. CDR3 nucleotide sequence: TGTGCCAGCGAACCTACCCGAAAAACCCTCGAGGGCTACACCTTC. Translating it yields CASEPTRKTLEGYTF.